The 14 T cell receptor beta chains presented below share a single source sample, sequenced in a study of cytomegalovirus exposure and HLA in healthy donors. The protocol was immunoSEQ multiplex PCR, while the TCRdb copy is restricted to in-frame clones and leaves out a portion. Of 250,000 to 400,000 clones listed, nearly 90% are singletons. The specimen sequenced was PBMCs. These receptors came from a man aged 25-40 years in good health and CMV-seronegative.

This chain connects TRBV2 to TRBJ1-2; 7 nucleotides line up with TRBD1. The V gene's germline CDR1 is SNHLY and CDR2 FYNNEI. Trimming at V came to 5 bases and at J to 4 bases, leaving 10 bases not matched to a gene. This CDR3 has 15 residues. The CDR3 DNA sequence: TGTGCCAGCAGTTTATCCCGGACAGGAGGCTATGGCTACACCTTC. This encodes CASSLSRTGGYGYTF.

V usage is TRBV14 and J usage is TRBJ2-1; 10 nucleotides line up with TRBD2. From germline, CDR1 is SGHDN and CDR2 FVKESK. V was clipped by 4 bases and J by 4 bases; unmatched bases: 4. The CDR3 has 15 residues. The CDR3 DNA reads TGTGCCAGCAGCCTGCTAGCGGGGGTGTACAATGAGCAGTTCTTC. This encodes CASSLLAGVYNEQFF.

The chain carries TRBV4-1 and TRBJ1-5, with 8 positions matching TRBD1. V lost 5 bases, J lost 0 bases, and 6 bases stayed unmatched. The CDR3 has 16 residues. CDR1 is MGHRA and CDR2 is YSYEKL in the germline V gene. CDR3 nucleotide sequence: TGCGCCAGCAGCTTCCGGACAGGGAGTAGCAATCAGCCCCAGCATTTT. Protein sequence: CASSFRTGSSNQPQHF.

This clone showed up just a few times. J is TRBJ2-7 and V is TRBV18; D is undetermined. CDR1 is KGHSH and CDR2 is LQKENI in the germline V gene. There are 13 residues in the CDR3. V dropped 2 bases and J dropped 3 bases, with 8 bases sitting between them. DNA of the CDR3: TGTGCCAGCTCACCAGGCTTCGACTACGAGCAGTACTTC. Its translation is CASSPGFDYEQYF.

A single count supports this clone. V is TRBV28 and J is TRBJ2-2; possible D gene TRBD1, 5 bases. Germline V gene lookup returns CDR1 MDHEN and CDR2 SYDVKM. Between the trimmed V and J ends, which lost 6 bases and 1 base, there was a span of 12 bases. CDR3 size: 15 residues. CDR3 in amino acids: CASRNLGVNTGELFF. The CDR3 DNA follows: TGTGCCAGCAGGAACCTAGGGGTGAACACCGGGGAGCTGTTTTTT.

This clone was counted a single time. The rearrangement uses TRBV5-4 and TRBJ2-1, with 7 positions matching TRBD2. The CDR3 spans 16 residues. Trimming at V came to 0 bases and at J to 2 bases, leaving 5 bases not matched to a gene. CDR1 and CDR2 (germline): SGHNT, YYREEE (reference sequence). CDR3 protein: CASSLAPAGTYNEQFF. Written as DNA, the CDR3 is TGTGCCAGCAGCTTGGCCCCAGCGGGGACCTACAATGAGCAGTTCTTC.

The rearrangement joins TRBV2 to TRBJ2-7; 9 positions agree with TRBD1. Unmatched junction bases numbered 4, after V lost 8 bases and J lost 2 bases. The CDR3 has 13 amino acids. Germline loops: CDR1 SNHLY, CDR2 FYNNEI. The CDR3: CASGGQGPYEQYF. The CDR3 nucleotides are TGTGCCAGCGGGGGACAGGGCCCCTACGAGCAGTACTTC.

The J gene is TRBJ2-7, the V gene TRBV6-8; TRBD2 is a possible D gene (5 bases). Trimming removed 5 bases from V and 2 bases from J, with 13 bases in between. Germline CDR1 is MNHGY and CDR2 is SAAAGT. The CDR3 contains 14 residues. The CDR3 DNA reads as TGTGCCAGCAGTACCCGGGGTGCGGCCTACGAGCAGTACTTC. This gives the protein CASSTRGAAYEQYF.

V gene TRBV18 combines with J gene TRBJ1-5, with 8 bases lining up with TRBD1. The trim removed 5 bases at V and 3 bases at J, leaving 3 bases unmatched. The germline V gene has CDR1 KGHSH and CDR2 LQKENI. The CDR3 consists of 14 residues. This chain's CDR3 is CASSLDRANQPQHF. DNA of the CDR3: TGTGCCAGCTCATTGGACAGGGCCAATCAGCCCCAGCATTTT.

This chain uses TRBV5-4 with TRBJ2-7; 7 bases map to TRBD1. The CDR3 covers 15 residues. Trimming cost V 4 bases and J 1 base; bases outside gene matches: 8. CDR1 and CDR2 (germline): SGHNT, YYREEE (reference sequence). CDR3: CASSPMGTVSYEQYF. For the CDR3, the DNA is TGTGCCAGCAGCCCGATGGGGACAGTTTCCTACGAGCAGTACTTC. Looking up the rest from reference TRBV5-4 and TRBJ2-7 gives the full variable domain: ETGVTQSPTHLIKTRGQQVTLRCSSQSGHNTVSWYQQALGQGPQFIFQYYREEENGRGNFPPRFSGLQFPNYSSELNVNALELDDSALYLCASSPMGTVSYEQYFGPGTRLTVT.

The chain employs TRBV6-1 and TRBJ1-1, with D tentatively TRBD1 (5 bases). The CDR3 spans 13 residues. Germline-derived CDR1 and CDR2 are MNHNS and SASEGT. V was cut by 6 bases and J by 5 bases, with 13 bases left in between. The CDR3 spells CASRGTTGTEAFF. The DNA of the CDR3 is TGTGCCAGCAGGGGGACTACGGGGACTGAAGCTTTCTTT.

The V call is TRBV13, the J call TRBJ2-7; no firm D call. The V gene's germline CDR1 is PRHDT and CDR2 FYEKMQ (reference sequence). Trimming pared 4 bases from V and 2 bases from J, leaving 9 bases between. The CDR3 is made up of 13 amino acids. The CDR3, as DNA: TGTGCCAGCAGCTACTCTGGTACCTACGAGCAGTACTTC. This gives the protein CASSYSGTYEQYF. Together with reference TRBV13 and TRBJ2-7, the CDR3 gives the full variable domain: AAGVIQSPRHLIKEKRETATLKCYPIPRHDTVYWYQQGPGQDPQFLISFYEKMQSDKGSIPDRFSAQQFSDYHSELNMSSLELGDSALYFCASSYSGTYEQYFGPGTRLTVT.

This clone was found a few times. The J gene is TRBJ1-2, the V gene TRBV10-3; 9 bases agree with TRBD1. After removal of 4 bases from V and 8 bases from J, the junction contained 5 bases not matched to a gene. The length of the CDR3 is 13 residues. The germline V gene has CDR1 ENHRY and CDR2 SYGVKD. Here the CDR3 DNA reads TGTGCCATCAGTGGGACAGGGGTGGGAGGCTACACCTTC. The encoded protein is CAISGTGVGGYTF.

Here the CDR3 DNA reads TGTGCCTGGAAACAGGGGACAACTAATGAAAAACTGTTTTTT. As protein: CAWKQGTTNEKLFF. The V gene is TRBV30, the J gene TRBJ1-4; 7 bases match TRBD1. The V and J ends lost 4 bases and 0 bases, in that order; junction bases with no gene match: 2. The germline V gene has CDR1 GTSNPN and CDR2 SVGIG (reference sequence). The CDR3 is 14 residues long.